The 13 T cell receptor beta chains in this list originate from one sample, sequenced in a study of human T cells and chemical hapten exposure. The time point denotes: patch test 1, 2 weeks after DPC sensitization. The treatment is: therapeutic diphenylcyclopropenone sensitization with weekly scalp DPC. TCRdb re-analysed the RACE reads in MiXCR, keeping a single row per CDR3 protein. The table records some 91,000 distinct CDR3 sequences, around 12% of them present only once. The specimen comprised whole blood, sampled in connection with sensitization to the hapten diphenylcyclopropenone (DPC). These receptors all stem from a woman between 40 and 55 years old with alopecia areata. Some clones in this sample may be carry-over from other donors' samples.

The chain uses TRBV7-6 and TRBJ2-7, with D perhaps TRBD2 (6 bases). Germline V lookup: CDR1 SGHVS, CDR2 FNYEAQ. Trimming cost V 6 bases and J 3 bases, with 15 bases left between them. This CDR3 contains 14 residues. The CDR3 bases are TGTGCCAGCAGTTTGGGAGCGGGCTTCTACGAGCAGTACTTC. As protein: CASSLGAGFYEQYF.

About this clonotype: This may stem from a read error, because a much larger clone lies one nucleotide away. The chain is built from TRBV27 and TRBJ2-1, with TRBD2 as a possible D gene (5 bases). The V gene lost 5 bases and the J gene lost 5 bases, with 16 bases spanning the gap. The CDR3 covers 15 residues. CDR1 is MNHEY and CDR2 is SMNVEV in the germline V gene (reference sequence). CDR3 sequence: CASSEQEARHNEQFF. Written as DNA, the CDR3 is TGTGCCAGCAGTGAGCAGGAGGCCCGCCACAATGAGCAGTTCTTC.

This clonotype was detected a few times. The V gene is TRBV6-1, the J gene TRBJ1-1; possibly TRBD1 for D (5 bases). Germline CDR1 reads MNHNS; CDR2 reads SASEGT. The CDR3 is made up of 13 amino acids. With 8 bases removed from V and 3 bases from J, the gap between germline ends came to 13 bases. The CDR3 sequence: CASQPRVDTEAFF. CDR3 DNA: TGTGCCAGCCAGCCCAGGGTGGACACTGAAGCTTTCTTT.

This rearrangement joins TRBV29-1 to TRBJ2-4, with D perhaps given as TRBD1 or TRBD2 (6 bases each). The CDR3 sequence is 15 residues long. The ends were cut back, 4 bases at V and 4 bases at J, with 17 bases in the middle. Germline loops: CDR1 SQVTM, CDR2 ANQGSEA. The CDR3: CSVVGGPIIKNIQYF. CDR3 DNA: TGCAGCGTTGTGGGGGGCCCTATCATAAAAAACATTCAGTACTTC.

Ten or more counts support this clonotype. V and J are TRBV7-6 and TRBJ2-1, with TRBD1 identical over 9 bases. The CDR3 is made up of 17 amino acids. Germline V CDR1 and CDR2: SGHVS, FNYEAQ. Trimming took 5 bases from V and 6 from J; bases not matched to a gene: 14. For the CDR3, the DNA is TGTGCCAGCAGCCCCCTGTGGGGGGGACAGGGATCCAATGAGCAGTTCTTC. Translation gives CASSPLWGGQGSNEQFF. Full variable domain (rest looked up from reference TRBV7-6 and TRBJ2-1): GAGVSQSPRYKVTKRGQDVALRCDPISGHVSLYWYRQALGQGPEFLTYFNYEAQQDKSGLPNDRFSAERPEGSISTLTIQRTEQRDSAMYRCASSPLWGGQGSNEQFFGPGTRLTVL.

The chain couples TRBV14 to TRBJ2-5; D is uncertain. V lost 0 bases to trimming and J lost 5 bases, with 16 bases between them. CDR1 and CDR2 from the germline V gene are SGHDN and FVKESK. The CDR3 spans 16 residues. CDR3 nucleotides: TGTGCCAGCAGCCAAGATAGGGCCTTCTGGCAGGAGACCCAGTACTTC. Protein product: CASSQDRAFWQETQYF.

There are many counts of this clonotype. The chain has TRBV7-9 and TRBJ2-3, with TRBD1 matching over 7 bases. Germline V gives CDR1 SEHNR, CDR2 FQNEAQ (reference sequence). Germline trimming cut 1 base from V and 4 bases from J; bases unmatched to any gene: 5. This CDR3 contains 15 residues. The CDR3 is CASSLGQGEADTQYF. The CDR3 DNA follows: TGTGCCAGCAGCTTAGGCCAGGGGGAAGCAGATACGCAGTATTTT.

In DNA, the CDR3 is TGTGCCAGCAAGGAGGGAGGTAGTCTAAATCAGCCCCAGCATTTT. The encoded protein is CASKEGGSLNQPQHF. The chain joins TRBV2 to TRBJ1-5, with D uncertain. The CDR3 sequence is 15 residues long. Germline lookup yields CDR1 SNHLY and CDR2 FYNNEI. V was pared by 7 bases and J by 4 bases, with 17 bases between.

The chain links TRBV2 to TRBJ2-3, with 11 bases aligning to TRBD2. The length of the CDR3 is 17 residues. Trimming at V came to 6 bases and at J to 0 bases, leaving 8 bases not matched to a gene. Germline loops: CDR1 SNHLY, CDR2 FYNNEI. The CDR3 is CASSDLGTSGSTDTQYF. For the CDR3, the DNA is TGTGCCAGCAGCGATCTTGGGACTAGCGGTAGCACAGATACGCAGTATTTT.

This clonotype has only one observation. The rearrangement joins TRBV28 to TRBJ2-7; D may correspond to TRBD1 or TRBD2 (5 bases each). Germline V CDR1 and CDR2: MDHEN, SYDVKM. The CDR3 loop spans 15 amino acids. V lost 3 bases, J lost 2 bases, and 14 bases lay in between. The CDR3 DNA reads TGTGCCAGCAGTTTCCGGGGCCGGGCCGCCTACGAGCAGTACTTC. As protein: CASSFRGRAAYEQYF.

The chain joins TRBV6-1 to TRBJ1-3; D is undetermined. Germline V gives CDR1 MNHNS, CDR2 SASEGT. The length of the CDR3 is 15 residues. V lost 0 bases and J lost 8, with 14 bases in between. CDR3 bases: TGTGCCAGCAGTGAAGCCGCTGGGTTCGGAGACACCATATATTTT. Protein sequence: CASSEAAGFGDTIYF.

This clonotype was observed a few times. The chain employs TRBV7-2 and TRBJ2-6; D may be TRBD1 or TRBD2 (5 bases each). Germline CDR1 and CDR2: SGHTA and FQGNSA. The CDR3 covers 16 residues. Trimming left V 5 bases short and J 0 bases short, with 11 bases between. This CDR3 is CASSREGTSGANVLTF. The CDR3 nucleotides are TGTGCCAGCAGCCGAGAAGGGACCTCTGGGGCCAACGTCCTGACTTTC.

This clonotype was counted many times. V is TRBV7-9 and J is TRBJ1-5, with 10 bases fitting TRBD1. CDR1 is SEHNR and CDR2 is FQNEAQ in the germline V gene (reference sequence). V was clipped by 5 bases and J by 5 bases; unmatched bases: 3. The CDR3 loop spans 14 amino acids. The CDR3, as DNA: TGTGCCAGCAGCGTCGGGACAGGGGATCAGCCCCAGCATTTT. Translated, it gives CASSVGTGDQPQHF.